This paragraph covers one T cell receptor (beta chain) sequence. No antigen is known for it. The CDR3 loop spans 14 amino acids. J lost 8 bases, V lost 8 bases, and 9 bases had no gene match. Germline assignment: CDR1 MDHEN and CDR2 SYDVKM. The data stem from a study of cytomegalovirus exposure and HLA in healthy donors. Overall study context: The 120 validation repertoires, a later analysis reported, used the same platform as the 550 to 800 first-cohort repertoires. Findings and caveats of the study: The investigators catalogued about 170 TCR beta chains as cytomegalovirus-associated. CMV antigen specificity of a few CMV-associated chains was confirmed in vitro. High sensitivity and specificity were reportedly achieved when the classifier diagnosed cytomegalovirus status.

Using immunoSEQ multiplex PCR, the repertoire was profiled, and TCRdb retains in-frame clones only, with some absent. The table lists some 170,000 clones, roughly nine tenths of them singletons. This receptor was identified in a woman aged 25 to 39 in good health and CMV-seronegative. The chain recombines TRBV28 with TRBJ2-1; 10 positions agree with TRBD2. Sequencing input: PBMCs. Written as DNA, the CDR3 is TGTGCCAGCCTAAGACTAGCGGGTTACGATGAGCAGTTCTTC. It yields the protein CASLRLAGYDEQFF.